Each of the 24 T cell receptor beta chains below was sequenced from the same sample in a study of identical twins' blood T cells. MiXCR, run by TCRdb on the 5' RACE reads, gives a single entry per CDR3 protein. Of roughly 380,000 distinct CDR3 sequences in the sample, 28% were seen once. The sample consisted of PBMCs. The receptors shown here come from a woman aged 18-55 years in good health.

This clonotype was detected only a few times. The J gene is TRBJ1-1, the V gene TRBV29-1; a possible D gene is TRBD1 (5 bases). CDR1 and CDR2 from the germline V gene are SQVTM and ANQGSEA. V was trimmed by 6 bases and J by 0 bases, leaving 14 bases between them. The CDR3 runs to 14 residues. This chain's CDR3 is CSVHQGIMNTEAFF. CDR3 nucleotides: TGCAGCGTGCATCAGGGAATCATGAACACTGAAGCTTTCTTT.

The chain is built from TRBV5-1 and TRBJ2-3, with no clear D. Deletions cut 4 bases from V and 1 base from J, with 10 bases between. Germline values: CDR1 SGHRS, CDR2 YFSETQ. The CDR3 consists of 14 residues. Here the CDR3 reads CASSNSRGTDTQYF. CDR3 in DNA: TGCGCCAGCAGCAACTCCCGGGGCACAGATACGCAGTATTTT.

This clonotype was observed a single time. This chain joins TRBV7-9 and TRBJ1-2, with D unclear. Trimming removed 7 bases from V and 6 bases from J, with 12 bases in between. The CDR3 runs to 12 residues. Looked up from germline, CDR1 is SEHNR and CDR2 is FQNEAQ (reference sequence). In DNA form, the CDR3 reads TGTGCCAGCAACTTGGACGGTCATGGCTACACCTTC. This translates into CASNLDGHGYTF.

The chain combines TRBV4-3 with TRBJ1-1; D may be TRBD1 (6 bases). Germline lookup yields CDR1 LGHNA and CDR2 YSLEER. V lost 6 bases, J lost 4 bases, and 15 bases lay in between. This CDR3 contains 14 residues. The CDR3 DNA is TGCGCCAGCAGTCGAACCGGGACAACCACTGAAGCTTTCTTT. Translating it yields CASSRTGTTTEAFF.

In its sample, this clonotype was seen many times. The gene calls are TRBV21-1 and TRBJ2-7; the D call TRBD2 from the table was never checked on the DNA. TRBV21-1 is assigned pseudogene status. The CDR3 extends over 15 amino acids. DNA of the CDR3: TGTGCCAGCAGCAACACTAGCGGGCGTTCCTACGAGCAGTACTTC. Residues: CASSNTSGRSYEQYF.

The genes are TRBV12-3 or TRBV12-4 and TRBJ1-3; D unresolved. The CDR3 covers 17 residues. V was cut by 6 bases and J by 3 bases, with 21 bases left in between. CDR3 loop: CASSLRRGTWLGNTIYF. The CDR3 coding sequence is TGTGCCAGCAGCCTACGGAGAGGAACATGGCTTGGAAACACCATATATTTT.

The sample holds many counts of this clonotype. This chain joins TRBV6-5 and TRBJ2-1, with D unresolved. CDR1 is MNHEY, CDR2 SVGAGI, per germline. V lost 8 bases to trimming and J lost 1 base, with 15 bases between them. This CDR3 spans 15 amino acids. For the CDR3, the DNA is TGTGCCAGCCAAAAGACTGCTACTTCCTACAATGAGCAGTTCTTC. Translated, it gives CASQKTATSYNEQFF.

This chain joins TRBV20-1 and TRBJ1-4, with TRBD1 matching 9 bases. V was pared by 6 bases and J by 5 bases, with 4 bases of the junction left unmatched. The CDR3 is made up of 13 amino acids. Germline V gene sequence: CDR1 DFQATT, CDR2 SNEGSKA (reference sequence). Written as DNA, the CDR3 is TGCAGTGCCCGACAGGGGGTGAATGAAAAACTGTTTTTT. Protein product: CSARQGVNEKLFF.

J is TRBJ2-1 and V is TRBV27; D may match TRBD1 or TRBD2 (8 bases each). Trimming pared 3 bases from V and 6 bases from J, leaving 15 bases between. The germline V gene encodes CDR1 MNHEY and CDR2 SMNVEV (reference sequence). The CDR3 extends over 15 amino acids. In DNA form, the CDR3 reads TGTGCCAGCAGTTTGTGGACAGGGACTAGCAATGAGCAGTTCTTC. Amino acids: CASSLWTGTSNEQFF.

This clonotype came up a few times. The chain combines TRBV20-1 with TRBJ2-7, with 7 positions matching TRBD2. The CDR3 has 12 residues. V shed 6 bases and J 5 bases; nucleotides not matched to a gene: 7. Germline CDR1 reads DFQATT; CDR2 reads SNEGSKA (reference sequence). For the CDR3, the DNA is TGCAGTGCGGAGGGACTAATAAACGAGCAGTACTTC. Translated, it gives CSAEGLINEQYF.

This clonotype appeared a few times. V gene TRBV12-5 combines with J gene TRBJ1-4; 9 bases line up with TRBD1. CDR1 LGHNT and CDR2 FRNRAP come from the germline V gene. The CDR3 totals 14 residues. The trim removed 4 bases at V and 7 bases at J, leaving 4 bases unmatched. CDR3 sequence (DNA): TGTGCTAGTGGTTCCGGGACAGGGTCTGAAAAACTGTTTTTT. Translated: CASGSGTGSEKLFF.

As to this clonotype: The junction and the germline gene differ at one end; a read error may be behind it. The genes are TRBV20-1 and TRBJ2-7; 12 nucleotides line up with TRBD2. Per the germline V gene, CDR1 is DFQATT and CDR2 is SNEGSKA (reference sequence). The CDR3 covers 16 residues. CDR3 in amino acids: CSARPATSGSSHEQYF. The CDR3 bases are TGCAGTGCTAGACCGGCGACTAGCGGGAGCTCCCACGAGCAGTACTTC.

There are a few counts of this clonotype. The chain couples TRBV3-1 to TRBJ1-5, with TRBD1 matching 10 bases. The germline gives CDR1 LGHDT, CDR2 YNNKEL (reference sequence). This CDR3 has 15 residues. J gave up 5 bases and V 3 bases, and 4 bases lay outside the gene matches. The CDR3: CASSQAGTGDQPQHF. The CDR3 nucleotides read TGTGCCAGCAGCCAGGCGGGGACAGGGGATCAGCCCCAGCATTTT.

This clonotype was seen repeatedly, ten times or more. The gene calls are TRBV6-5 and TRBJ2-1; 11 bases align to TRBD2. The CDR3 totals 13 residues. Per germline, CDR1 MNHEY and CDR2 SVGAGI. V lost 6 bases to trimming and J lost 8 bases; unmatched junction nucleotides: 3. In DNA, the CDR3 is TGTGCCAGCAGGGGACTAGCGGTCGATGAGCAGTTCTTC. This gives the protein CASRGLAVDEQFF.

A note on this clonotype: Given the absence of the conserved phenylalanine or tryptophan at the CDR3 end, a read error is likely. V usage is TRBV14 and J usage is TRBJ2-1; perhaps D is TRBD1 or TRBD2 (5 bases each). Germline assignment: CDR1 SGHDN and CDR2 FVKESK. This CDR3 spans 15 amino acids. V lost 3 bases to trimming and J lost 8 bases, with 17 bases between them. CDR3: CASSHGTTSYDEQFL. The CDR3 nucleotides are TGTGCCAGCAGCCACGGGACCACCAGTTACGATGAGCAGTTCCTC.

The J gene is TRBJ2-2, the V gene TRBV6-1; D unresolved. This CDR3 region has 14 residues. Germline V gene sequence: CDR1 MNHNS, CDR2 SASEGT. V lost 6 bases, J lost 2 bases, and 10 bases lay in between. CDR3 bases: TGTGCCAGCAGGATACCAGGAAACACCGGGGAGCTGTTTTTT. Translating gives CASRIPGNTGELFF.

The V call is TRBV10-3, the J call TRBJ2-7; TRBD1 matches 8 bases. The CDR3 loop spans 11 amino acids. Losses at the gene ends were 10 bases for V and 9 bases for J; bases not matched to a gene: 8. The germline gives CDR1 ENHRY, CDR2 SYGVKD. The CDR3 spells CATRTGKGQYF. As DNA, the CDR3 is TGTGCCACCAGGACAGGGAAGGGGCAGTACTTC.

In this sample, this clonotype turned up a few times. This chain joins TRBV14 and TRBJ1-4; 8 nucleotides align to TRBD1. J lost 5 bases, V lost 2 bases, and 4 bases had no gene match. The CDR3 covers 15 residues. Germline V gives CDR1 SGHDN, CDR2 FVKESK. CDR3 bases: TGTGCCAGCAGCCAATTGACAGGGGCCAATGAAAAACTGTTTTTT. Protein sequence: CASSQLTGANEKLFF.

The CDR3 is CASSQEGRYGYTF. The CDR3 bases are TGCGCCAGCAGCCAAGAAGGCAGATATGGCTACACCTTC. This sequence joins TRBV4-3 and TRBJ1-2; D uncertain. CDR1 and CDR2 (germline): LGHNA, YSLEER. Trimming stripped 0 bases from V and 5 bases from J, with 7 bases between. The CDR3 has 13 residues.

This rearrangement joins TRBV4-2 to TRBJ1-1, with D possibly being TRBD1 (5 bases). Germline V gives CDR1 LGHNA, CDR2 YNFKEQ. The germline V and J ends were trimmed by 7 bases and 2 bases, with 17 bases remaining between them. The CDR3 has 15 amino acids. The CDR3 sequence: CASNLKQGGNTEAFF. The CDR3 coding sequence is TGTGCCAGCAATCTAAAGCAGGGTGGAAACACTGAAGCTTTCTTT.

Notes on this clonotype: A much larger clone lies a single base off, so this may be a read error. The CDR3 bases are TGTGCCAGCAGCACCAGGAACACCGGGGAGCTGTTTTTT. This codes for CASSTRNTGELFF. The chain carries TRBV5-6 and TRBJ2-2; D unresolved. Germline assignment: CDR1 SGHDT and CDR2 YYEEEE. V dropped 4 bases and J dropped 1 base, with 5 bases sitting between them. The CDR3 totals 13 residues.

This clonotype was counted many times. The chain recombines TRBV2 with TRBJ1-5; the D is unclear. The CDR3 has 13 residues. V dropped 7 bases and J dropped 0 bases, with 7 bases sitting between them. The germline CDR1 and CDR2 sequences are SNHLY and FYNNEI. The CDR3 DNA follows: TGTGCCAGCATGAAGGATAGCAATCAGCCCCAGCATTTT. As protein: CASMKDSNQPQHF.

This clonotype was picked up a small number of times. The chain has TRBV20-1 and TRBJ1-1; a weak D match, TRBD1 (5 bases). The CDR3 has 15 amino acids. CDR1 is DFQATT, CDR2 SNEGSKA, per germline (reference sequence). Trimming stripped 0 bases from V and 5 bases from J, with 16 bases between. DNA of the CDR3: TGCAGTGCTAGAGATCCGGGAGGGGAAGGGACTGAAGCTTTCTTT. Protein sequence: CSARDPGGEGTEAFF.

This clonotype appeared many times. The chain's CDR3 is CASSPMAVSGNTIYF. The CDR3, as DNA: TGTGCCAGCTCACCGATGGCCGTCTCTGGAAACACCATATATTTT. The chain combines TRBV18 with TRBJ1-3; D remains unclear. This CDR3 is built from 15 residues. CDR1 is KGHSH, CDR2 LQKENI, per germline. V lost 3 bases and J lost 0, with 9 bases in between.